The 25 T cell receptor beta chains below all came from one sample that was sequenced in a study of CD8+CD57+ T cells in acquired aplastic anemia. The sequenced patients had an expansion of CD8+CD57+ cells seen by flow cytometry. Genomic DNA served as template for TCR beta VDJ and CDR3 profiling. Each CDR3 protein gets one entry after TCRdb re-called the reads with MiXCR. The sample has 150,000 to 200,000 distinct CDR3 sequences, 40% to 55% seen once. Sequencing input: sorted CD4+, CD8+, or CD8+CD57+ T cells (not recorded which) from PBMCs. Receptors were obtained from a human donor with aplastic anemia.

In regard to this clonotype: Just one base apart from a much larger clone, this may be a read error. The gene calls are TRBV30 and TRBJ2-7, with 7 bases that match TRBD2. The germline V gene has CDR1 GTSNPN and CDR2 SVGIG (reference sequence). The CDR3 runs to 13 residues. The V and J ends lost 3 bases and 3 bases, in that order; junction bases with no gene match: 5. DNA of the CDR3: TGTGCCTGGAGAAGGACTAGTTACTACGAGCAGTACTTC. Protein sequence: CAWRRTSYYEQYF.

This chain connects TRBV7-8 to TRBJ2-1; 9 bases map to TRBD2. After removal of 0 bases from V and 6 bases from J, the junction contained 3 bases not matched to a gene. CDR3 length: 15 amino acids. Germline V gene sequence: CDR1 SGHVS, CDR2 FQNEAQ. The CDR3 reads CASSLAAGGPNEQFF. CDR3 nucleotides: TGTGCCAGCAGCTTAGCGGCGGGAGGGCCCAATGAGCAGTTCTTC.

By sample fraction, this clonotype is medium-sized. This chain connects TRBV7-2 to TRBJ2-3; D gene uncertain. CDR3 length equals 16 residues. The V end was cut by 2 bases, the J end by 2 bases, with 14 bases between. Germline V lookup: CDR1 SGHTA, CDR2 FQGNSA. The CDR3 here is CASSLRQLGYTDTQYF. The CDR3 DNA reads TGTGCCAGCAGCTTACGGCAGTTGGGCTACACAGATACGCAGTATTTT.

This clonotype was found many times. V is TRBV19 and J is TRBJ1-2, with D possibly TRBD1 on 6 matching bases. Germline V gene data show CDR1 as LNHDA and CDR2 as SQIVND (reference sequence). The CDR3 is made up of 16 amino acids. The V end was cut by 6 bases, the J end by 4 bases, with 21 bases between. CDR3 sequence reads: CASSPLGSGDFYGYTF. In DNA, the CDR3 is TGTGCCAGTAGCCCATTAGGGTCAGGGGATTTCTATGGCTACACCTTC.

This clonotype was counted a single time. This chain links TRBV10-3 with TRBJ1-1, with 7 bases lining up with TRBD1. Germline CDR1 reads ENHRY; CDR2 reads SYGVKD. Trimming at V came to 10 bases and at J to 13 bases, leaving 15 bases not matched to a gene. This CDR3 region has 12 residues. The CDR3 reads CASTVQGELGFF. The CDR3 nucleotides are TGTGCCAGCACCGTTCAGGGGGAGTTAGGTTTCTTT.

CDR3 DNA sequence: TGTGCCAGCACTGAGTGGGGCAGTCTAAATTCACCCCTCCACTTT. It codes for CASTEWGSLNSPLHF. The chain employs TRBV7-9 and TRBJ1-6, with D possibly matching TRBD1 (5 bases). With 7 bases removed from V and 7 bases from J, the gap between germline ends came to 17 bases. This CDR3 region has 15 residues. Germline values: CDR1 SEHNR, CDR2 FQNEAQ (reference sequence).

This clonotype was detected ten times or more. The chain carries TRBV12-5 and TRBJ2-2; D uncertain. The germline CDR1 and CDR2 sequences are LGHNT and FRNRAP. The CDR3 loop spans 13 amino acids. V lost 7 bases and J 4 bases, leaving 10 bases between the germline ends. The CDR3 region is CASAIFPTGELFF. The CDR3, as DNA: TGTGCTAGTGCCATCTTCCCCACCGGGGAGCTGTTTTTT.

This clonotype has ten or more counts. The chain combines TRBV2 with TRBJ1-5; D remains ambiguous. CDR1 and CDR2 (germline): SNHLY, FYNNEI. Trimming removed 3 bases from V and 1 base from J, with 7 bases in between. The CDR3 is made up of 14 amino acids. The CDR3 region has the DNA TGTGCCAGCAGTGACGTAGCCAGCAATCAGCCCCAGCATTTT. This gives the protein CASSDVASNQPQHF.

The chain has TRBV11-2 and TRBJ2-3; TRBD2 aligns across 9 bases. The CDR3 covers 16 residues. Germline CDR1 and CDR2: SGHAT and FQNNGV. J gave up 1 base and V 5 bases, and 7 bases lay outside the gene matches. The CDR3 sequence: CASSRLAGRRTDTQYF. Written as DNA, the CDR3 is TGTGCCAGCAGCCGTCTAGCGGGAAGACGCACAGATACGCAGTATTTT.

This chain uses TRBV10-3 with TRBJ2-7, with D perhaps TRBD2 (6 bases). This CDR3 is built from 16 residues. Germline-derived CDR1 and CDR2 are ENHRY and SYGVKD. The ends were cut back, 0 bases at V and 6 bases at J, with 18 bases in the middle. CDR3 region: CAISESGGDTLGEQYF. The CDR3 DNA follows: TGTGCCATCAGTGAGTCTGGCGGGGATACCCTAGGCGAGCAGTACTTC.

For this clonotype: A much larger clone lies a single base off, so this may be a read error. The chain uses TRBV5-1 and TRBJ1-1; 7 nucleotides align to TRBD1. The CDR3 totals 15 residues. Germline CDR1 and CDR2: SGHRS and YFSETQ. This CDR3 reads CASSLVQGSNTGAFF. The CDR3 bases are TGCGCCAGCAGCTTGGTACAGGGGAGTAACACTGGAGCTTTCTTT.

In its sample, this clonotype was seen a few times. The J gene is TRBJ2-5, the V gene TRBV24-1; possible D gene TRBD2, 7 bases. The CDR3 consists of 15 residues. Between the trimmed V and J ends, which lost 5 bases and 4 bases, there was a span of 16 bases. Per the germline V gene, CDR1 is KGHDR and CDR2 is SFDVKD. CDR3 DNA: TGTGCCACCAGTGGAGGGGGGGAGGCCGGAGAGACCCAGTACTTC. It codes for CATSGGGEAGETQYF.

In the case of this clonotype: This could be a read error, since a much larger clone is one nucleotide away. The CDR3 sequence: CASSYGQGAWGYTF. CDR3 nucleotide sequence: TGTGCCAGCAGCTATGGGCAGGGGGCATGGGGCTACACCTTC. V gene TRBV7-2 combines with J gene TRBJ1-2, with TRBD1 matching over 8 bases. The V and J ends lost 4 bases and 8 bases, in that order; junction bases with no gene match: 9. This CDR3 is built from 14 residues. Germline CDR1 and CDR2: SGHTA and FQGNSA.

This chain joins TRBV25-1 and TRBJ2-7; D ambiguous. The germline gives CDR1 MGHDK, CDR2 SYGVNS. Trimming left V 5 bases short and J 2 bases short, with 16 bases between. The CDR3 is made up of 15 amino acids. CDR3 sequence reads: CASSSIRRGPYEQYF. The CDR3 DNA reads TGTGCCAGCAGTAGTATAAGGCGAGGTCCCTACGAGCAGTACTTC.

This clonotype was picked up a small number of times. The CDR3 nucleotides read TGTGCCTGGAGTGTACTGGCGGGGTCAGATACGCAGTATTTT. It codes for CAWSVLAGSDTQYF. The V call is TRBV30, the J call TRBJ2-3, with a tentative D call TRBD2 (6 bases). The CDR3 extends over 14 amino acids. Germline CDR1 reads GTSNPN; CDR2 reads SVGIG (reference sequence). Deletions cut 0 bases from V and 4 bases from J, with 11 bases between.

In this sample, this clonotype turned up a few times. The chain carries TRBV10-3 and TRBJ2-1; D is unclear. The CDR3 sequence is 12 residues long. V lost 10 bases to trimming and J lost 0 bases, with 7 bases between them. In germline, CDR1 is ENHRY, CDR2 SYGVKD. CDR3: CATGSSYNEQFF. The CDR3 DNA reads as TGTGCCACCGGGTCCTCCTACAATGAGCAGTTCTTC.

The table lists this clonotype with a few counts. J is TRBJ2-5 and V is TRBV15, with a tentative D call TRBD1 (6 bases). This CDR3 has 16 amino acids. The V end lost 5 bases, the J end lost 0 bases, and 16 bases lay between the germline ends. Per germline, CDR1 LNHNV and CDR2 YYDKDF (reference sequence). The CDR3 DNA sequence: TGTGCCACCAGCCAGCTCAGGGGCCGATACCAAGAGACCCAGTACTTC. Amino acids: CATSQLRGRYQETQYF.

The sample holds a few counts of this clonotype. This chain connects TRBV5-1 to TRBJ2-7; weak D call: TRBD2 (6 bases). Germline loops: CDR1 SGHRS, CDR2 YFSETQ. The CDR3 spans 15 residues. V lost 2 bases to trimming and J lost 7 bases, with 19 bases between them. The chain's CDR3 is CASSLLAGSYNEQYF. The CDR3 DNA reads TGCGCCAGCAGCTTACTAGCCGGCTCCTACAATGAGCAGTACTTC.

Ten or more counts support this clonotype. The chain joins TRBV10-3 to TRBJ2-7, with D perhaps TRBD2 (6 bases). Trimming shortened V by 8 bases and J by 5 bases, and 10 bases separated the two germline ends. The length of the CDR3 is 11 residues. CDR1 and CDR2 from the germline V gene are ENHRY and SYGVKD. The CDR3 DNA reads as TGTGCCATCCGGGGGAGCGACGAGCAGTACTTC. Translated, it gives CAIRGSDEQYF.

This clonotype occurred many times. The J gene is TRBJ1-1, the V gene TRBV3-1; D gene ambiguous. Germline-derived CDR1 and CDR2 are LGHDT and YNNKEL (reference sequence). The V end lost 2 bases, the J end lost 0 bases, and 4 bases lay between the germline ends. The CDR3 loop spans 13 amino acids. The CDR3 DNA is TGTGCCAGCAGCCAAAAAGTGAACACTGAAGCTTTCTTT. Protein: CASSQKVNTEAFF.

As regards this clonotype: A much larger clone lies a single base off, so this may be a read error. This is likely a read error, given that the CDR3 carries no conserved phenylalanine or tryptophan at its end. The chain combines TRBV9 with TRBJ2-2; 7 bases align to TRBD2. The CDR3 has 15 amino acids. Losses at the gene ends were 2 bases for V and 2 bases for J; bases not matched to a gene: 3. CDR1 SGDLS and CDR2 YYNGEE come from the germline V gene. Here the CDR3 DNA reads TGTGCCAGCAGCGTGAGGGAGGGCAACACCGGGGAGCTGTTTTAT. Protein: CASSVREGNTGELFY.

This clonotype came up a few times. This rearrangement joins TRBV27 to TRBJ1-2; the D gene is possibly TRBD1 (6 bases). Germline V gene data show CDR1 as MNHEY and CDR2 as SMNVEV (reference sequence). V was shortened by 5 bases and J by 0 bases, with 7 bases between the two germline ends. The CDR3 length is 13 residues. The CDR3 loop reads CASSRQANYGYTF. In DNA, the CDR3 is TGTGCCAGCAGTAGACAGGCTAACTATGGCTACACCTTC.

This chain connects TRBV15 to TRBJ2-5; 8 bases map to TRBD2. CDR1 and CDR2 from the germline V gene are LNHNV and YYDKDF (reference sequence). The CDR3 sequence is 16 residues long. With 5 bases clipped from V and 4 bases from J, the junction kept 12 bases outside the gene matches. In DNA form, the CDR3 reads TGTGCCACCAGCTCCGGGGCCAGCGGGAGCATAGAGACCCAGTACTTC. Encoded protein: CATSSGASGSIETQYF. The whole variable domain, remainder taken from reference TRBV15 and TRBJ2-5, is DAMVIQNPRYQVTQFGKPVTLSCSQTLNHNVMYWYQQKSSQAPKLLFHYYDKDFNNEADTPDNFQSRRPNTSFCFLDIRSPGLGDTAMYLCATSSGASGSIETQYFGPGTRLLVL.

Comments on this clonotype: A much larger clone sits a single nucleotide away, making a read error possible. As the CDR3 is not closed by the conserved phenylalanine or tryptophan, this likely results from a read error. The J gene is TRBJ1-2, the V gene TRBV19; 11 nucleotides match TRBD1. This CDR3 spans 16 amino acids. Germline-derived CDR1 and CDR2 are LNHDA and SQIVND (reference sequence). The ends lost 5 bases at V and 7 bases at J; junction bases unmatched: 12. CDR3: CASSSSSGTGGFGYTL. CDR3 DNA sequence: TGTGCCAGTAGTTCCTCCTCCGGGACAGGGGGTTTTGGCTACACCCTC.

The chain joins TRBV5-5 to TRBJ2-7; the match to TRBD2 covers 14 bases. Germline assignment: CDR1 SGHKS and CDR2 YYEKEE (reference sequence). The CDR3 is made up of 16 amino acids. The V gene end was trimmed by 1 base and the J gene end by 4 bases; junction bases not matched to a gene: 4. CDR3 coding DNA: TGTGCCAGCAGCTTGCTGGGACTAGCGGGAGTTTACGAGCAGTACTTC. It codes for CASSLLGLAGVYEQYF.